This TCR beta chain stems from a study of T cells after yellow fever vaccination. Study summary: Preparation used SMART-Seq v4 Ultra Low Input for the low-cell-number fractions.

Study outcomes and limitations: Most primary-vaccination clones recurred post-booster (more than 95% CD4, 88% CD8).

Template switching with 5'RACE generated the TCR cDNA and added a universal primer site and UMIs. From the 5' RACE reads, TCRdb called clonotypes with MiXCR, one entry per CDR3 protein. This table has about 220,000 distinct CDR3 sequences, approximately 3.3% appearing once. This clonotype was observed at least ten times. What it recognizes is unknown. Germline CDR1 KGHDR, CDR2 SFDVKD. This CDR3 is 15 amino acids long. With 9 bases clipped from V and 5 bases from J, the junction kept 14 bases outside the gene matches. The sample here was CD4+ T cells sorted from PBMCs, taken 10 days after the yellow fever booster vaccination. The receptor's source is a man younger than 35 who received the YFV17D yellow fever vaccine. This chain uses TRBV24-1 with TRBJ2-5, with 7 positions matching TRBD2. Here the CDR3 reads CATSEASAGMETQYF. The CDR3 bases are TGTGCCACCTCCGAAGCCTCAGCGGGGATGGAGACCCAGTACTTC.